The sequence of this T cell receptor (beta chain) was determined in a study of beta chain features in type 1 diabetes. Trimming took 2 bases from V and 0 from J, leaving 7 bases between them. This CDR3 has 13 amino acids. Germline-derived CDR1 and CDR2 are GTSNPN and SVGIG (reference sequence). Expressed TCRB transcripts were sequenced because the entire RNA isolate underwent reverse transcription. Here immunoSEQ multiplex PCR was the method, and the copy in TCRdb shows in-frame clones only, minus some. The sample includes about 180,000 clones, about 12% seen only once; the top ten take around 0.63%.

The chain joins TRBV30 to TRBJ1-1; D is undetermined. The sequence was collected from a woman aged 18-29 years in good health. Specimen: central memory CD4+ T cells from blood. Here the CDR3 reads CAWSYSMNTEAFF. CDR3 DNA: TGTGCCTGGAGTTACAGCATGAACACTGAAGCTTTCTTT.